What follows describes a single T cell receptor beta chain. Its antigen remains unidentified. TCRdb passed the 5' RACE reads through MiXCR, listing each CDR3 protein once. The table has 85,000 to 90,000 distinct CDR3 sequences, around 26% seen once. This specimen comes from a study of CD8 T cells in ankylosing spondylitis. Regarding the study as a whole: Disease-linked clones had a CD8+ phenotype and relatively low frequency in peripheral blood. Reportedly, significant enrichment of disease-linked clones occurred in matched ankylosing spondylitis synovial fluid. Made up of eight or nine highly homologous variants, a TCR beta motif appeared characteristic of ankylosing spondylitis blood.

CDR3 length: 14 residues. Per the germline V gene, CDR1 is SGHRS and CDR2 is YFSETQ. The ends were cut back, 3 bases at V and 7 bases at J, with 16 bases in the middle. This receptor was taken from a male donor with ankylosing spondylitis or in good health (not recorded which). What was sequenced was blood, either unsorted or a sorted T cell fraction (not recorded which). The chain uses TRBV5-1 and TRBJ1-2, with D perhaps TRBD1 (6 bases). The CDR3 region has the DNA TGCGCCAGCAGCTCGAACAGGGACTATGGTGGCTACACCTTC. Translation gives CASSSNRDYGGYTF.